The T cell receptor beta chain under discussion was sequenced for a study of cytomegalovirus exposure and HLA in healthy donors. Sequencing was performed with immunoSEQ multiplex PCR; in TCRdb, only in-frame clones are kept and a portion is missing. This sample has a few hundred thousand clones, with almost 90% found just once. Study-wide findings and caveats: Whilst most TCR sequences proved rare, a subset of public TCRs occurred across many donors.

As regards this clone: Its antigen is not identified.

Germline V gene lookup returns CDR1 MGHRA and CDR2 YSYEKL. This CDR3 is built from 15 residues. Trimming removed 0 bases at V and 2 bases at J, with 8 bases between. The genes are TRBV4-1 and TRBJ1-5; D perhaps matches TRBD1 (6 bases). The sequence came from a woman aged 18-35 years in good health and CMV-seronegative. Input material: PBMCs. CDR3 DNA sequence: TGCGCCAGCAGCCAAGAAGAGGGGGGCAATCAGCCCCAGCATTTT. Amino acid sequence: CASSQEEGGNQPQHF.